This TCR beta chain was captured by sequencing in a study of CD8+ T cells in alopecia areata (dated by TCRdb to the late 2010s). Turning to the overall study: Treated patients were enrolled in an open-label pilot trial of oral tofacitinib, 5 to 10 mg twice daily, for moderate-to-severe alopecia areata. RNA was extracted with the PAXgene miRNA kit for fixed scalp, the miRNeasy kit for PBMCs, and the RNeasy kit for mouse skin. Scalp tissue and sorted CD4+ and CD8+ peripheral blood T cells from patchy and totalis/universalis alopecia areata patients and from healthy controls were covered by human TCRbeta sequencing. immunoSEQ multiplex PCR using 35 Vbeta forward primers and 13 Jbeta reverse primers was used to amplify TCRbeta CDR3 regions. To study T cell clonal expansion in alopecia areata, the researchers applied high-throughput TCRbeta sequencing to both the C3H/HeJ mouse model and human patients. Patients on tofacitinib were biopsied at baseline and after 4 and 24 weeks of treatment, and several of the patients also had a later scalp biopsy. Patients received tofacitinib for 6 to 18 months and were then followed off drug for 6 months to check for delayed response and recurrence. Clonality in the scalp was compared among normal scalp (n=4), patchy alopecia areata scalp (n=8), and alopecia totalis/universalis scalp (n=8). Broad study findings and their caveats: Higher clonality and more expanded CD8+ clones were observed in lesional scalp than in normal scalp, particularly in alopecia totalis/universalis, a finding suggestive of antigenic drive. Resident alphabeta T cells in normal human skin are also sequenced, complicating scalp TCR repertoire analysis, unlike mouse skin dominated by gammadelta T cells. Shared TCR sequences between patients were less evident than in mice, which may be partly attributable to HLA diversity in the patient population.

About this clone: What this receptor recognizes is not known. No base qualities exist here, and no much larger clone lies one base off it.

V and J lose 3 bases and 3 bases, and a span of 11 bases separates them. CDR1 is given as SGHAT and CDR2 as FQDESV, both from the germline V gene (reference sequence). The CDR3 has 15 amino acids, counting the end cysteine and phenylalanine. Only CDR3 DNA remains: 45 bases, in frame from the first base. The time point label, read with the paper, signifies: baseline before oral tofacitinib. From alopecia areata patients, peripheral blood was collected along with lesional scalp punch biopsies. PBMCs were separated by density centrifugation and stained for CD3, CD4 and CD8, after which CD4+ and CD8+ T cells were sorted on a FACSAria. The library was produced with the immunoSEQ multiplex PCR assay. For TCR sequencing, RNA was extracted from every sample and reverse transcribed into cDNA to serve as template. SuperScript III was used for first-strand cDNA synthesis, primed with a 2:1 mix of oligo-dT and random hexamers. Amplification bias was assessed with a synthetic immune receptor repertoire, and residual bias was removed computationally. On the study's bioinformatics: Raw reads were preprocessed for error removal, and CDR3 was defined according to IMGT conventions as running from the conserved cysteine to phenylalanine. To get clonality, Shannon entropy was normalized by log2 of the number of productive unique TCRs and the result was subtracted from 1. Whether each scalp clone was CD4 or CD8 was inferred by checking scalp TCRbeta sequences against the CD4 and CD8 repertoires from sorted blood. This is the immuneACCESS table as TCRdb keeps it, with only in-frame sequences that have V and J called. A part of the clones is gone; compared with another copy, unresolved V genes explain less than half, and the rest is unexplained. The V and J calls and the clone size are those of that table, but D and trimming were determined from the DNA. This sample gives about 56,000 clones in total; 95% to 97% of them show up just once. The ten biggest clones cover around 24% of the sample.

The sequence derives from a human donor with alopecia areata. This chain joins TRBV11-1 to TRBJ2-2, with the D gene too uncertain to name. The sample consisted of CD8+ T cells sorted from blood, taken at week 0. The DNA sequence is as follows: TGTGCCAGCAGCTTGACCCCGGCGGACACCGGGGAGCTGTTTTTT. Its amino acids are CASSLTPADTGELFF.